The clone carrying this T cell receptor beta chain has a handful of counts. Its cognate antigen is unknown. This CDR3 has 15 residues. The V gene's germline CDR1 is KGHSH and CDR2 LQKENI. After removal of 2 bases from V and 6 bases from J, the junction contained 8 bases not matched to a gene. This sample stems from a study of T-cell memory formation after mild COVID-19. Study outcomes and limitations: Cross-reactive memory seemingly joined, as some responding clones were found in pre-infection memory.

TCRdb passed the 5' RACE reads through MiXCR, listing each CDR3 protein once. The sample holds just under 550,000 distinct CDR3 sequences, around 20% seen once. The specimen was PBMCs or a T cell subset sorted from them (not recorded which). The chain is built from TRBV18 and TRBJ2-3, with 7 bases that match TRBD1. This TCR was sampled from an adult woman who had mild COVID-19 (a few samples of this study predate the infection). Cell type and time point are not known. CDR3 loop: CASSPSGQEKDTQYF. CDR3 sequence (DNA): TGTGCCAGCTCACCATCAGGACAGGAAAAGGATACGCAGTATTTT.